The 32 T cell receptor beta chains given below trace back to one sample, sequenced in a study of blood T cell dynamics during melanoma immunotherapy. Assay used: immunoSEQ multiplex PCR; TCRdb lists only in-frame clones, some missing. Altogether roughly 10,000 clones are present, 88% being singletons, with the ten largest covering roughly 6%. The time point denotes: week 3, after first cycle of checkpoint inhibitor. The source was blood, collected from a patient treated with checkpoint blockade. Receptors originate from a human donor with melanoma.

The chain links TRBV5-1 to TRBJ1-1; D not resolved. There are 13 residues in the CDR3. Per the germline V gene, CDR1 is SGHRS and CDR2 is YFSETQ. Trimming left V 2 bases short and J 3 bases short, with 8 bases between. The CDR3 DNA reads as TGCGCCAGCAGCTTTACGACGTACACTGAAGCTTTCTTT. This translates into CASSFTTYTEAFF.

This chain connects TRBV7-2 to TRBJ1-5; 10 positions agree with TRBD1. Germline V CDR1 and CDR2: SGHTA, FQGNSA. V dropped 5 bases and J dropped 6; count of bases not matched to a gene: 7. There are 15 residues in the CDR3. This CDR3 is CASSGRGQGGQPQHF. For the CDR3, the DNA is TGTGCCAGCAGCGGAAGAGGACAGGGGGGTCAGCCCCAGCATTTT.

The chain couples TRBV10-3 to TRBJ2-3; 10 bases align to TRBD2. The CDR3 totals 15 residues. J was trimmed by 1 base and V by 5 bases; bases with no gene match: 3. Germline CDR1 and CDR2: ENHRY and SYGVKD. Written as DNA, the CDR3 is TGTGCCATCAGTCCTACTAGCGGGGGCACAGATACGCAGTATTTT. Amino acids: CAISPTSGGTDTQYF.

CDR3 DNA sequence: TGCGCCAGCAGCTCGGCAGGGTGGTCACCCCTCCACTTT. This gives the protein CASSSAGWSPLHF. The V and J genes are TRBV5-1 and TRBJ1-6; possible D gene TRBD1, 5 bases. The V gene's germline CDR1 is SGHRS and CDR2 YFSETQ. Trimming stripped 3 bases from V and 10 bases from J, with 11 bases between. The CDR3 sequence is 13 residues long.

The rearrangement uses TRBV21-1 and TRBJ1-1. TRBV21-1 is classified as a pseudogene. The CDR3 consists of 14 residues. Here the CDR3 reads CASSARTANTEAFF. The DNA for the CDR3 is TGTGCCAGCAGCGCCCGGACGGCGAACACTGAAGCTTTCTTT.

The chain has TRBV9 and TRBJ2-7; TRBD1 agrees at 9 bases. Germline V gene sequence: CDR1 SGDLS, CDR2 YYNGEE. The CDR3 runs 15 residues. The junction had 8 bases not matched to a gene; V was cut back by 0 bases and J by 7 bases. CDR3 region: CASSVGGTGLGEQYF. CDR3 bases: TGTGCCAGCAGCGTAGGCGGGACAGGGTTGGGAGAGCAGTACTTC.

This clone was seen only a few times. The V and J genes are TRBV19 and TRBJ1-3; 8 bases match TRBD1. Trimming took 9 bases from V and 0 from J; bases not matched to a gene: 10. The CDR3 loop spans 16 amino acids. From germline, CDR1 is LNHDA and CDR2 SQIVND (reference sequence). DNA of the CDR3: TGTGCCAGCATTAATTTACAGGGGGGCTCTGGAAACACCATATATTTT. Translating it yields CASINLQGGSGNTIYF.

The chain employs TRBV5-1 and TRBJ2-1; 9 positions match TRBD1. The V segment lost 4 bases and the J segment 4 bases; nucleotides outside the gene matches: 3. Germline V gene data show CDR1 as SGHRS and CDR2 as YFSETQ. The CDR3 consists of 14 residues. The CDR3 spells CASSGGQGYNEQFF. The CDR3 nucleotides read TGCGCCAGCAGCGGGGGACAGGGTTACAATGAGCAGTTCTTC.

This chain connects TRBV6-5 to TRBJ1-3, with D perhaps matching TRBD1 (5 bases). The CDR3 covers 14 residues. In germline, CDR1 is MNHEY, CDR2 SVGAGI. Trimming stripped 3 bases from V and 6 bases from J, with 12 bases between. Here the CDR3 reads CASSYSGGENTIYF. DNA of the CDR3: TGTGCCAGCAGTTATTCGGGGGGGGAAAACACCATATATTTT.

The V gene is TRBV19, the J gene TRBJ1-5; D is unclear. This CDR3 is 12 amino acids long. Trimming removed 5 bases from V and 2 bases from J, with 4 bases in between. From germline, CDR1 is LNHDA and CDR2 SQIVND (reference sequence). CDR3: CASSFGNQPQHF. CDR3 coding DNA: TGTGCCAGTAGTTTTGGCAATCAGCCCCAGCATTTT. The variable domain in full, with the rest retrieved from reference TRBV19 and TRBJ1-5, is DGGITQSPKYLFRKEGQNVTLSCEQNLNHDAMYWYRQDPGQGLRLIYYSQIVNDFQKGDIAEGYSVSREKKESFPLTVTSAQKNPTAFYLCASSFGNQPQHFGDGTRLSIL.

The V and J genes are TRBV18 and TRBJ1-4; D might be TRBD1 (5 bases). There are 16 residues in the CDR3. Germline V CDR1 and CDR2: KGHSH, LQKENI. V was cut by 3 bases and J by 0 bases, with 11 bases left in between. The CDR3 protein is CASSPGGSPTNEKLFF. DNA for the CDR3: TGTGCCAGCTCACCCGGGGGGTCCCCAACTAATGAAAAACTGTTTTTT.

The chain combines TRBV6-1 with TRBJ2-6, with D possibly TRBD2 on 6 matching bases. This CDR3 is built from 15 residues. V lost 10 bases to trimming and J lost 0 bases, with 13 bases between them. The V gene's germline CDR1 is MNHNS and CDR2 SASEGT. This chain's CDR3 is CAIRLGGSGANVLTF. The CDR3 DNA follows: TGTGCCATCAGGTTGGGAGGCTCTGGGGCCAACGTCCTGACTTTC.

The chain is built from TRBV20-1 and TRBJ2-6, with D unclear. The CDR3 sequence is 11 residues long. CDR1 DFQATT and CDR2 SNEGSKA come from the germline V gene (reference sequence). V gave up 4 bases and J gave up 3 bases, with 1 base separating them. As DNA, the CDR3 is TGCAGTGCTAATGGGGCCAACGTCCTGACTTTC. Translating gives CSANGANVLTF.

The rearrangement uses TRBV6-6 and TRBJ2-3; no clear D gene. The CDR3 is 12 residues long. The V end lost 6 bases, the J end lost 2 bases, and 6 bases lay between the germline ends. CDR1 and CDR2 (germline): MNHNY, SVGAGI (reference sequence). The CDR3 region has the DNA TGTGCCAGCAGCCCGGACACAGATACGCAGTATTTT. The encoded protein is CASSPDTDTQYF.

The chain couples TRBV18 to TRBJ2-1; D is tentatively TRBD1 or TRBD2 (6 bases each). The CDR3 sequence is 15 residues long. Trimming took off 3 bases at V and 3 bases at J, with 12 bases between the two ends. The germline gives CDR1 KGHSH, CDR2 LQKENI. CDR3 bases: TGTGCCAGCTCACCCGGAGGAGGGGGCTACAATGAGCAGTTCTTC. Its translation is CASSPGGGGYNEQFF.

This chain connects TRBV6-5 to TRBJ1-4, with 7 bases aligning to TRBD1. After removal of 2 bases from V and 0 bases from J, the junction contained 0 bases not matched to a gene. The CDR3 is 15 amino acids. CDR1 is MNHEY, CDR2 SVGAGI, per germline. CDR3 amino acids: CASSYGTATNEKLFF. The CDR3 DNA reads TGTGCCAGCAGTTACGGGACAGCAACTAATGAAAAACTGTTTTTT.

CDR3 sequence: CASSLGGAPYEQYF. The CDR3 DNA sequence: TGTGCCAGCAGCTTAGGGGGGGCCCCCTACGAGCAGTACTTC. This chain links TRBV6-1 with TRBJ2-7; tentative D call: TRBD2 (7 bases). The ends were cut back, 6 bases at V and 2 bases at J, with 14 bases in the middle. Germline lookup yields CDR1 MNHNS and CDR2 SASEGT. CDR3 length equals 14 residues.

This chain uses TRBV10-2 with TRBJ2-3, with 10 bases lining up with TRBD2. The germline V gene encodes CDR1 WSHSY and CDR2 SAAADI. The CDR3 is 17 residues long. J gave up 6 bases and V 5 bases, and 14 bases lay outside the gene matches. The CDR3 bases are TGCGCCAGCAGTTACCTATTAGCGGGGGGCCCCCGGGATACGCAGTATTTT. The encoded protein is CASSYLLAGGPRDTQYF.

This chain links TRBV7-2 with TRBJ2-5; TRBD1 might be the D (6 bases). V dropped 0 bases and J dropped 0 bases, with 11 bases sitting between them. The CDR3 contains 16 residues. Germline assignment: CDR1 SGHTA and CDR2 FQGNSA. The CDR3 loop is CASSLAWQGNQETQYF. Written as DNA, the CDR3 is TGTGCCAGCAGCTTAGCTTGGCAGGGGAACCAAGAGACCCAGTACTTC. Filled out from reference TRBV7-2 and TRBJ2-5, the complete variable domain reads GAGVSQSPSNKVTEKGKDVELRCDPISGHTALYWYRQSLGQGLEFLIYFQGNSAPDKSGLPSDRFSAERTGGSVSTLTIQRTQQEDSAVYLCASSLAWQGNQETQYFGPGTRLLVL.

The rearrangement uses TRBV5-1 and TRBJ1-5; 10 nucleotides line up with TRBD1. The V gene end was trimmed by 4 bases and the J gene end by 4 bases; junction bases not matched to a gene: 2. Germline V gene sequence: CDR1 SGHRS, CDR2 YFSETQ. The CDR3 runs to 14 residues. The CDR3 reads CASSPGQGNQPQHF. The CDR3 nucleotides are TGCGCCAGCAGCCCGGGACAGGGGAATCAGCCCCAGCATTTT.

The CDR3 bases are TGTGCCTGGAGCCCCGAGGCCATCTATGGCTACACCTTC. As protein: CAWSPEAIYGYTF. This chain uses TRBV30 with TRBJ1-2; no definite D call. Germline CDR1 and CDR2: GTSNPN and SVGIG (reference sequence). V was clipped by 3 bases and J by 4 bases, with 12 bases between them. The CDR3 consists of 13 residues.

The rearrangement links TRBV30 to TRBJ2-7; the D call may be TRBD1 or TRBD2 (6 bases each). CDR1 is GTSNPN and CDR2 is SVGIG in the germline V gene (reference sequence). The CDR3 contains 14 residues. Trimming cost V 7 bases and J 2 bases, with 18 bases left between them. Here the CDR3 reads CASTKGGSTYEQYF. CDR3 DNA sequence: TGTGCCTCTACAAAGGGGGGATCAACCTACGAGCAGTACTTC.

In nucleotides, the CDR3 is TGCGCCAGCAGCCTATACGGAGACGAGGGAGGGACTGAAGCTTTCTTT. Its protein is CASSLYGDEGGTEAFF. V is TRBV4-1 and J is TRBJ1-1; no definite D call. V was pared by 4 bases and J by 5 bases, with 20 bases between. Germline values: CDR1 MGHRA, CDR2 YSYEKL. The CDR3 length is 16 residues.

The CDR3 DNA follows: TGTGCCAGCTCCCCCCCCAGCGGTGGTGGGGGAACCTTC. Residues: CASSPPSGGGGTF. V and J are TRBV18 and TRBJ1-2; weak D call: TRBD1 (5 bases). The CDR3 totals 13 residues. The V gene lost 6 bases and the J gene lost 14 bases, with 22 bases spanning the gap. The germline V gene has CDR1 KGHSH and CDR2 LQKENI.

The chain couples TRBV10-2 to TRBJ1-4; D is ambiguous. The CDR3 runs to 16 residues. Between the trimmed V and J ends, which lost 3 bases and 0 bases, there was a span of 11 bases. Germline CDR1 reads WSHSY; CDR2 reads SAAADI. The CDR3: CASSETSWATNEKLFF. The DNA for the CDR3 is TGCGCCAGCAGTGAAACATCCTGGGCAACTAATGAAAAACTGTTTTTT.

J is TRBJ1-6 and V is TRBV30, with D possibly TRBD1 on 5 matching bases. Germline CDR1 is GTSNPN and CDR2 is SVGIG (reference sequence). CDR3 size: 15 residues. The V end lost 1 base, the J end lost 0 bases, and 7 bases lay between the germline ends. In DNA form, the CDR3 reads TGTGCCTGGAGTGGGGGGAGCTCCTATAATTCACCCCTCCACTTT. This translates into CAWSGGSSYNSPLHF.

This clone has just a few counts. The rearrangement joins TRBV2 to TRBJ1-5; the D gene is possibly TRBD1 (5 bases). This CDR3 is 12 amino acids long. Germline V lookup: CDR1 SNHLY, CDR2 FYNNEI. Trimming pared 9 bases from V and 5 bases from J, leaving 11 bases between. CDR3 in amino acids: CASTRGYQPQHF. DNA of the CDR3: TGTGCCAGTACACGGGGGTATCAGCCCCAGCATTTT.

This clone was detected a few times. One end of the junction varies from germline; a read error may be responsible. The genes are TRBV11-3 and TRBJ2-7, with D unresolved. The germline gives CDR1 SGHNT, CDR2 YENEEA. The CDR3 is 14 residues long. The CDR3 protein is CASRLEETGHEQYF. The CDR3 nucleotides are TGTGCCAGCAGATTAGAGGAAACGGGCCACGAGCAGTACTTC. Together with reference TRBV11-3 and TRBJ2-7, the CDR3 gives the full variable domain: EAGVVQSPRYKIIEKKQPVAFWCNPISGHNTLYWYLQNLGQGPELLIRYENEEAVDDSQLPKDRFSAERLKGVDSTLKIQPAELGDSAVYLCASRLEETGHEQYFGPGTRLTVT.

The J gene is TRBJ2-3, the V gene TRBV29-1; 7 bases agree with TRBD1. CDR3 size: 14 residues. Germline assignment: CDR1 SQVTM and CDR2 ANQGSEA. J lost 4 bases, V lost 7 bases, and 11 bases had no gene match. The CDR3 loop reads CSAPGRGMADTQYF. The CDR3 region has the DNA TGCAGCGCCCCGGGCAGGGGGATGGCAGATACGCAGTATTTT.

The chain couples TRBV30 to TRBJ1-5; 7 nucleotides line up with TRBD1. Germline assignment: CDR1 GTSNPN and CDR2 SVGIG (reference sequence). V shed 3 bases, J shed 2 bases, and the junction held 4 bases outside the gene matches. This CDR3 contains 14 residues. CDR3 loop: CAWRGDSGNQPQHF. CDR3 nucleotide sequence: TGTGCCTGGAGAGGGGACAGCGGCAATCAGCCCCAGCATTTT.

V usage is TRBV7-2 and J usage is TRBJ1-2, with D hard to call. Germline V gene sequence: CDR1 SGHTA, CDR2 FQGNSA. V shed 1 base and J shed 4 bases, with 16 bases lying between them. There are 16 residues in the CDR3. In nucleotides, the CDR3 is TGTGCCAGCAGCTTAGTAATCAGTCCTCTAGTCTATGGCTACACCTTC. Protein: CASSLVISPLVYGYTF.

The chain employs TRBV21-1 and TRBJ2-3; TRBD1 is taken as the D call from the table, unchecked against the DNA. TRBV21-1 is flagged as a pseudogene. The CDR3 is made up of 18 amino acids. CDR3 protein: CASSKDVRTAAYTDTQYF. In DNA, the CDR3 is TGTGCCAGCAGCAAAGATGTGAGGACAGCCGCTTACACAGATACGCAGTATTTT.